This T cell receptor beta chain was captured by sequencing in a study of CD8 T cells in ankylosing spondylitis. General study findings and limits: A TCR beta motif of fewer than ten highly homologous variants appeared characteristic of ankylosing spondylitis blood. Disease-linked clones proved CD8+ and comparatively uncommon in peripheral blood. A number of the motif variants had already been described in reactive arthritis synovial fluid and blood.

5'-RACE, quantitative and with molecular barcodes, yielded the TCR beta libraries. MiXCR, run by TCRdb on the 5' RACE reads, gives a single entry per CDR3 protein. The sample shows about 450,000 distinct CDR3 sequences, roughly 27% of them seen only once. This CDR3 has 16 residues. Germline V gene data show CDR1 as KGHSH and CDR2 as LQKENI. With 1 base removed from V and 5 bases from J, the gap between germline ends came to 14 bases. With regard to this clonotype: The antigen is unknown.

The chain combines TRBV18 with TRBJ2-2; possibly TRBD2 for D (5 bases). Sequencing was done on a sample of blood, either unsorted or a sorted T cell fraction (not recorded which). This clonotype originated in a male donor with ankylosing spondylitis. The CDR3 DNA is TGTGCCAGCTCACCACGTGTGGAGGCCGGGACCGGGGAGCTGTTTTTT. Its protein is CASSPRVEAGTGELFF.